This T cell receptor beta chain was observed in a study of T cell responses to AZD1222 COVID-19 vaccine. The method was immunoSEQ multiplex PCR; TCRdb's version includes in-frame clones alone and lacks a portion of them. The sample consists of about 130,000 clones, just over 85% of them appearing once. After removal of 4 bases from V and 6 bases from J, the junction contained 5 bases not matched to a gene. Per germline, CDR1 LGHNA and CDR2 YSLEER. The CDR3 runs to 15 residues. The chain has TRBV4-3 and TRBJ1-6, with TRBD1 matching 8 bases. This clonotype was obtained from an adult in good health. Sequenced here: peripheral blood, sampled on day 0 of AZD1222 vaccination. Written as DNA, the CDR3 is TGCGCCAGCAGCCTCGCAGGGGGCAGTAATTCACCCCTCCACTTT. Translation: CASSLAGGSNSPLHF.